The T cell receptor (beta chain) under discussion was sequenced for a study of T cell responses to AZD1222 COVID-19 vaccine. Regarding the study as a whole: Regions 160-218 and 743-854 dominated among vaccine-associated CD4 TCRs spanning spike. Nearly half of spike-specific TCRs reportedly go after variant regions that carry no mutations. There were mostly white British donors and more females than males, and clonal diversity was possibly underestimated.

The CDR3 spans 15 residues. CDR1 is MNHEY, CDR2 SVGAGI, per germline. V shed 4 bases, J shed 3 bases, and the junction held 4 bases outside the gene matches. Only one count was recorded for this clone. No antigen is known for it. Clones were read by immunoSEQ multiplex PCR, and TCRdb kept only the in-frame ones, dropping some. The sample yields 110,000 or so clones, about 91% seen once. The source was peripheral blood, collected 28 days after the second AZD1222 dose. This chain uses TRBV6-5 with TRBJ1-5; 9 positions agree with TRBD1. This TCR derives from an adult who received the AZD1222 COVID-19 vaccine. The CDR3 DNA is TGTGCCAGCAGTTTGACAGGGGGGAACAATCAGCCCCAGCATTTT. Amino acids: CASSLTGGNNQPQHF.